The next 17 T cell receptor beta chains were all read from a single sample in a study of neurological immune-mediated disorders. Via MiXCR, TCRdb re-called the 5' RACE reads, giving one row per CDR3 protein. The data hold 110,000 or so distinct CDR3 sequences, with roughly 3.2% observed a single time. Sequenced material: PBMCs. These receptor sequences come from a woman in her twenties or thirties with multiple sclerosis.

Ten or more counts support this clonotype. The genes are TRBV4-3 and TRBJ2-2; 10 bases line up with TRBD1. The CDR3 length is 16 residues. Trimming removed 4 bases from V and 5 bases from J; junction bases left unmatched: 7. Looked up from germline, CDR1 is LGHNA and CDR2 is YSLEER. The CDR3 reads CASSPTGTGDTGELFF. DNA for the CDR3: TGCGCCAGCAGCCCGACCGGGACAGGGGATACCGGGGAGCTGTTTTTT.

This clonotype was seen many times. This chain connects TRBV16 to TRBJ1-1; D gene uncertain. V lost 0 bases to trimming and J lost 5 bases, with 7 bases between them. In germline, CDR1 is KGHSY, CDR2 FQNENV. The CDR3 totals 13 residues. CDR3 sequence reads: CASSQSRETEAFF. The CDR3 DNA is TGTGCCAGCAGCCAATCGAGGGAAACTGAAGCTTTCTTT.

A few counts support this clonotype. A read error may explain this, as a much larger clone is one base away. CDR3 sequence: CASSLEGNSNEKLFF. CDR3 DNA sequence: TGTGCCAGCAGCCTAGAAGGAAATTCGAATGAAAAACTGTTTTTT. The chain couples TRBV7-2 to TRBJ1-4, with D unclear. The germline CDR1 and CDR2 sequences are SGHTA and FQGNSA. The CDR3 length is 15 residues. The V and J ends lost 5 bases and 5 bases respectively, with 15 bases between them.

Many counts were recorded for this clonotype. V and J are TRBV20-1 and TRBJ2-5; D is perhaps TRBD1 (5 bases). The germline V gene encodes CDR1 DFQATT and CDR2 SNEGSKA (reference sequence). The germline V and J ends were trimmed by 1 base and 5 bases, with 17 bases remaining between them. The CDR3 covers 15 residues. In DNA, the CDR3 is TGCAGTGCTAGAGGCACAACAGGTCTAAGTGAGACCCAGTACTTC. This encodes CSARGTTGLSETQYF.

This clonotype was detected ten times or more. The V call is TRBV12-3 or TRBV12-4, the J call TRBJ2-3; 10 bases are a match to TRBD2. The CDR3 runs 16 residues. The junction had 9 bases not matched to a gene; V was cut back by 9 bases and J by 0 bases. CDR3 in DNA: TGTGCCAGTTTGGGGCTAGCGGGAGACAGCACAGATACGCAGTATTTT. Translating gives CASLGLAGDSTDTQYF.

This clonotype has more than one count but fewer than ten. Since a much larger clone is just one base distant, this may be a read error. The CDR3 does not close with the conserved phenylalanine or tryptophan, likely indicating a read error. The V call is TRBV20-1, the J call TRBJ2-5; D uncertain. The V end was cut by 1 base, the J end by 5 bases, with 8 bases between. The CDR3 sequence is 12 residues long. CDR1 and CDR2 from the germline V gene are DFQATT and SNEGSKA (reference sequence). The CDR3 region has the DNA TGCAGTGCTAGAGTAGGGTCGGAGACCCAGTACTGC. This encodes CSARVGSETQYC.

This clonotype has at least ten counts. J is TRBJ2-7 and V is TRBV12-3 or TRBV12-4; 7 nucleotides line up with TRBD2. The CDR3 totals 16 residues. The J segment lost 3 bases and the V segment lost 5 bases, leaving 13 bases of the junction unmatched. This chain's CDR3 is CASSGASGGVLYEQYF. The CDR3 DNA reads TGTGCCAGCAGTGGGGCTAGCGGTGGGGTTCTCTACGAGCAGTACTTC.

This clonotype was counted ten times or more. The CDR3 region is CASSQAGTGGRGYTF. The CDR3 region has the DNA TGTGCCAGCAGCCAAGCCGGGACAGGGGGTCGGGGCTACACCTTC. This chain uses TRBV14 with TRBJ1-2; 11 bases are shared with TRBD1. This CDR3 has 15 residues. Looked up from germline, CDR1 is SGHDN and CDR2 is FVKESK. The V and J ends lost 1 base and 8 bases, in that order; junction bases with no gene match: 6.

This clonotype has a count of ten or more. The chain employs TRBV7-2 and TRBJ1-4; the D gene is possibly TRBD1 (5 bases). V was clipped by 7 bases and J by 3 bases, with 21 bases between them. Germline-derived CDR1 and CDR2 are SGHTA and FQGNSA. The CDR3 loop spans 17 amino acids. The CDR3, as DNA: TGTGCCAGCACCCCATGGGGACCGGTGGGCCCTAATGAAAAACTGTTTTTT. Amino acids: CASTPWGPVGPNEKLFF.

This clonotype was seen ten or more times. The chain uses TRBV20-1 and TRBJ1-3; 7 nucleotides match TRBD1. CDR3 length equals 14 residues. Germline V gives CDR1 DFQATT, CDR2 SNEGSKA (reference sequence). V gave up 5 bases and J gave up 1 base; unmatched junction bases: 5. The CDR3 loop reads CSAPDRWSGNTIYF. In nucleotides, the CDR3 is TGCAGTGCTCCGGACAGGTGGTCTGGAAACACCATATATTTT.

This clonotype was seen repeatedly, ten times or more. The rearrangement links TRBV6-5 to TRBJ2-4; D is unclear. In germline, CDR1 is MNHEY, CDR2 SVGAGI. The V gene lost 0 bases and the J gene lost 0 bases, with 12 bases spanning the gap. This CDR3 comprises 17 residues. DNA of the CDR3: TGTGCCAGCAGTTACTCGATCGGAGAACTAGCCAAAAACATTCAGTACTTC. Protein product: CASSYSIGELAKNIQYF.

This clonotype was picked up many times. The chain combines TRBV28 with TRBJ2-3; possibly TRBD1 for D (5 bases). The germline V gene has CDR1 MDHEN and CDR2 SYDVKM. The CDR3 has 13 residues. V gave up 5 bases and J gave up 4 bases, with 10 bases separating them. The CDR3 DNA follows: TGTGCCAGCAGTAATAACAGGCCAGATACGCAGTATTTT. Its protein product is CASSNNRPDTQYF. The variable domain in full, with the rest retrieved from reference TRBV28 and TRBJ2-3, is DVKVTQSSRYLVKRTGEKVFLECVQDMDHENMFWYRQDPGLGLRLIYFSYDVKMKEKGDIPEGYSVSREKKERFSLILESASTNQTSMYLCASSNNRPDTQYFGPGTRLTVL.

This rearrangement joins TRBV5-1 to TRBJ1-2, with TRBD1 matching 9 bases. CDR3 length: 15 residues. Trimming took 0 bases from V and 5 from J; bases not matched to a gene: 5. Per germline, CDR1 SGHRS and CDR2 YFSETQ. CDR3 sequence (DNA): TGCGCCAGCAGCTTGGAGGGACAGGGCTTGTATGGCTACACCTTC. Translated: CASSLEGQGLYGYTF.

The table lists this clonotype with a few counts. This chain uses TRBV20-1 with TRBJ2-1, with 11 bases matching TRBD2. The length of the CDR3 is 16 residues. The V gene's germline CDR1 is DFQATT and CDR2 SNEGSKA (reference sequence). V shed 2 bases and J 0 bases; nucleotides not matched to a gene: 3. CDR3 bases: TGCAGTGCTAGAAAAACTAGCGGGAGCTCCTACAATGAGCAGTTCTTC. This gives the protein CSARKTSGSSYNEQFF.

In its sample, this clonotype was seen many times. The chain carries TRBV6-5 and TRBJ2-1, with D perhaps matching TRBD2 (5 bases). V lost 10 bases and J 9 bases, leaving 22 bases between the germline ends. Germline V gene sequence: CDR1 MNHEY, CDR2 SVGAGI. This CDR3 is 14 amino acids long. The CDR3 loop reads CAIGNTVKGSEQFF. CDR3 bases: TGTGCCATCGGGAATACTGTGAAGGGTAGTGAGCAGTTCTTC.

This clonotype has ten or more counts. This rearrangement joins TRBV5-1 to TRBJ1-1, with 10 bases aligning to TRBD1. Germline CDR1 SGHRS, CDR2 YFSETQ. The CDR3 has 15 residues. J lost 4 bases, V lost 4 bases, and 7 bases had no gene match. Here the CDR3 DNA reads TGCGCCAGCAGCAAGGGACAGGGGACGGGCACTGAAGCTTTCTTT. Translation gives CASSKGQGTGTEAFF.

This clonotype was counted at least ten times. This chain connects TRBV12-3 or TRBV12-4 to TRBJ1-3, with TRBD1 identical over 9 bases. The CDR3 loop spans 16 amino acids. Trimming removed 0 bases from V and 4 bases from J; junction bases left unmatched: 4. As DNA, the CDR3 is TGTGCCAGCAGTTTAGCGGGGACAGGGATGGGAAACACCATATATTTT. This encodes CASSLAGTGMGNTIYF.